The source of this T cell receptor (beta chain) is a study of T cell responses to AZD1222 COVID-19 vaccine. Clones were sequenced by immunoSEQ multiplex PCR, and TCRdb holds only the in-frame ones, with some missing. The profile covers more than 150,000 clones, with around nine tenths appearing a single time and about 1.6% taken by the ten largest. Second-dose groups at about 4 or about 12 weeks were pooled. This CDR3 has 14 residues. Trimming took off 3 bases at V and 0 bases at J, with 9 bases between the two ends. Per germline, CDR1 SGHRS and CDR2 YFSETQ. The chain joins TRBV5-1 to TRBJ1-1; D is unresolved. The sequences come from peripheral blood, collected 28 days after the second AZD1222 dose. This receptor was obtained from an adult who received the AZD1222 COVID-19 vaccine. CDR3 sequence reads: CASSSGILNTEAFF. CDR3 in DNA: TGCGCCAGCAGCTCCGGAATATTGAACACTGAAGCTTTCTTT. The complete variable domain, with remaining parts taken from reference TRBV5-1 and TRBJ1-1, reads KAGVTQTPRYLIKTRGQQVTLSCSPISGHRSVSWYQQTPGQGLQFLFEYFSETQRNKGNFPGRFSGRQFSNSRSEMNVSTLELGDSALYLCASSSGILNTEAFFGQGTRLTVV.